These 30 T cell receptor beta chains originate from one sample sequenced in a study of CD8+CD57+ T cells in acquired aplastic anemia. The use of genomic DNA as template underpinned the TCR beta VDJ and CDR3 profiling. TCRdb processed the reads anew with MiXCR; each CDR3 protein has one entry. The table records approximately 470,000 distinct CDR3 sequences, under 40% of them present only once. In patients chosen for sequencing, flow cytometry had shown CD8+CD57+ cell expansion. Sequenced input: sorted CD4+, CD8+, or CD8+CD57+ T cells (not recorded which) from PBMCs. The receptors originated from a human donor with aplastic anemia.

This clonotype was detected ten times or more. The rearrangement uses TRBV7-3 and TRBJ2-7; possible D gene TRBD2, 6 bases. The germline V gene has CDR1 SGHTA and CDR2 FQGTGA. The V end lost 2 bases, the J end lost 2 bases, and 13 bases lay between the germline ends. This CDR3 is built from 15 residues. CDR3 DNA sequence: TGTGCCAGCAGCTTATCCGGAGGGAGCGCCTACGAGCAGTACTTC. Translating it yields CASSLSGGSAYEQYF.

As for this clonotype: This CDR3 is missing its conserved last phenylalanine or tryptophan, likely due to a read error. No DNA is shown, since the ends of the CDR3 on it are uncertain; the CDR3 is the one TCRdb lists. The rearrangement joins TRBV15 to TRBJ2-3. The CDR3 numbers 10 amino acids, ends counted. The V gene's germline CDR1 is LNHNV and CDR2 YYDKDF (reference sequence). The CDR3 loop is CATSRDQRGY.

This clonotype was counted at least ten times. The CDR3 DNA follows: TGTGCCAGCAGCCGTCCGTGGGGAGACGCTTTCTTT. Residues: CASSRPWGDAFF. The V call is TRBV7-2, the J call TRBJ1-1; no clear D. V dropped 5 bases and J dropped 11 bases, with 15 bases sitting between them. The CDR3 is 12 residues long. Germline CDR1 and CDR2: SGHTA and FQGNSA.

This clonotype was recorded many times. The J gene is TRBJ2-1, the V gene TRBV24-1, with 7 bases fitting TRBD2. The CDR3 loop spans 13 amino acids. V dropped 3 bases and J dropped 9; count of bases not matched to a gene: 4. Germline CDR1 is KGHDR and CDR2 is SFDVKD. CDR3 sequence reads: CATSDNAGVEQFF. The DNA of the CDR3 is TGTGCCACCAGTGATAATGCGGGGGTTGAGCAGTTCTTC.

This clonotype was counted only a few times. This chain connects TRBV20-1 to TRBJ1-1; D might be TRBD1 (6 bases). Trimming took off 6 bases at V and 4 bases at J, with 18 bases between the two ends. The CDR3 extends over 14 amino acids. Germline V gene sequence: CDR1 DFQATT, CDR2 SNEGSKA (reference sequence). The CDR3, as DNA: TGCAGTGCCAACGGGGGGGGCTCGGTCACTGAAGCTTTCTTT. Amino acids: CSANGGGSVTEAFF.

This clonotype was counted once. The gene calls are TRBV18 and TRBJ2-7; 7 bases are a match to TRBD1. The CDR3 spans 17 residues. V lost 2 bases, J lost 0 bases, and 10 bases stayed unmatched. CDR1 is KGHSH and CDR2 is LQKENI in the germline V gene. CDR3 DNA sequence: TGTGCCAGCTCACCAAGGGACAGCCACACATACTCCTACGAGCAGTACTTC. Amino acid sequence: CASSPRDSHTYSYEQYF.

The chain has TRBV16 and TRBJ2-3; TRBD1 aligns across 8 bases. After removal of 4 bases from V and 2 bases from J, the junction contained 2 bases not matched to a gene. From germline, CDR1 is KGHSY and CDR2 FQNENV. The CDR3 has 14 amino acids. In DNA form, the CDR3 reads TGTGCCAGCAGCCCCAGGGGGCCCACAGATACGCAGTATTTT. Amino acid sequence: CASSPRGPTDTQYF.

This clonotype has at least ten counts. The CDR3: CASSLVGLAGGRQYF. The CDR3 nucleotides are TGTGCCAGCAGCTTAGTAGGGCTAGCGGGGGGGAGACAGTACTTC. The chain has TRBV7-2 and TRBJ2-7, with TRBD2 identical over 12 bases. Per germline, CDR1 SGHTA and CDR2 FQGNSA. Trimming cost V 1 base and J 10 bases; bases outside gene matches: 8. The CDR3 is made up of 15 amino acids.

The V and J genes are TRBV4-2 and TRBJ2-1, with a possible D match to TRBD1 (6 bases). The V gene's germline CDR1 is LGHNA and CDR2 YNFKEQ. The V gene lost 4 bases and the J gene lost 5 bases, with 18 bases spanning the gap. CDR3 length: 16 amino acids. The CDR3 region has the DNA TGTGCCAGCAGCCCCCAGGGGTGGACGCAAGACAATGAGCAGTTCTTC. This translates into CASSPQGWTQDNEQFF.

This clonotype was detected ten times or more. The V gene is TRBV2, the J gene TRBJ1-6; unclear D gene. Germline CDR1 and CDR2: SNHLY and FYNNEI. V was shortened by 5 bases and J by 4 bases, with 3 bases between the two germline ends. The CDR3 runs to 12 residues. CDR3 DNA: TGTGCCAGCAGTAATTATAATTCACCCCTCCACTTT. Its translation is CASSNYNSPLHF.

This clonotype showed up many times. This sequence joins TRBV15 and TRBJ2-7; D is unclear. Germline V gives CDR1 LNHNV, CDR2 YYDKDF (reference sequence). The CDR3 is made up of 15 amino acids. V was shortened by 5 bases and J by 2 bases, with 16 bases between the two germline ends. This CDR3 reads CATSLKGDQPYEQYF. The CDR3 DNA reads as TGTGCCACCAGCTTAAAAGGTGACCAGCCCTACGAGCAGTACTTC.

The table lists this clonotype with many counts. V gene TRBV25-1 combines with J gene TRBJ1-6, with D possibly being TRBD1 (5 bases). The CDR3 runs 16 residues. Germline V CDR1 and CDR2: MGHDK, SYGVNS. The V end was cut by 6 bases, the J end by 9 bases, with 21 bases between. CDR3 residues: CASSEIQAGGISPLHF. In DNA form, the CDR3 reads TGTGCCAGCAGCGAAATACAGGCGGGAGGGATTTCACCCCTCCACTTT.

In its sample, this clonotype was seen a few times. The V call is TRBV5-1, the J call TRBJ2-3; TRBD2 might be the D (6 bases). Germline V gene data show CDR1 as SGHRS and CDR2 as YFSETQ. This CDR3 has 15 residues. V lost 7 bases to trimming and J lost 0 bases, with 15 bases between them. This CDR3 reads CASRRTSSSTDTQYF. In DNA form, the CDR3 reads TGCGCCAGCCGACGCACTAGCAGTAGCACAGATACGCAGTATTTT.

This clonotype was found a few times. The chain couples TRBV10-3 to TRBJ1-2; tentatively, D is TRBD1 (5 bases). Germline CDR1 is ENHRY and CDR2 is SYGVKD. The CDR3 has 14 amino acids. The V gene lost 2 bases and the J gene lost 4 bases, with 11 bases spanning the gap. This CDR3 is CAISEGGSGYGYTF. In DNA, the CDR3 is TGTGCCATCAGTGAGGGGGGGAGTGGCTATGGCTACACCTTC.

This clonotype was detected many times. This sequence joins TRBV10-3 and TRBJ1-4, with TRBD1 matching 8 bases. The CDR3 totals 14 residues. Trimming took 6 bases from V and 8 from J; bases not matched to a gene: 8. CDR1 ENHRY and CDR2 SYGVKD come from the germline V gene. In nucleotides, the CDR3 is TGTGCCATCAGAGAGGACAGGGTTGGAGAAAAACTGTTTTTT. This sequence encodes CAIREDRVGEKLFF.

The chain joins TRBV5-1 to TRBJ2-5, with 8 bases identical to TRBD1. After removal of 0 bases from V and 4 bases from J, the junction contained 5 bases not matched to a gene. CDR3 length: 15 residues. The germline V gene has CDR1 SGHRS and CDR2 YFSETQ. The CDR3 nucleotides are TGCGCCAGCAGCTTGGTAGTCCAGGGGGCAGAGACCCAGTACTTC. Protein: CASSLVVQGAETQYF.

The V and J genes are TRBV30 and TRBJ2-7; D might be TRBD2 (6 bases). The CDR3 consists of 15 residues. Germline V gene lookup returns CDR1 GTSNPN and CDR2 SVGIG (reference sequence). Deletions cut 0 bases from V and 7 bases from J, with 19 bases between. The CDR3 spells CAWSVLEGPLGEQYF. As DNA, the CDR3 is TGTGCCTGGAGTGTACTGGAGGGGCCCTTAGGAGAGCAGTACTTC.

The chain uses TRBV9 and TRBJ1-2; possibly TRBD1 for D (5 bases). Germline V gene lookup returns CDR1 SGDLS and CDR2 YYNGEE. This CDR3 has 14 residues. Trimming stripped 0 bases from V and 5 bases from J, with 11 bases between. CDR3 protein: CASSVDSRGYGYTF. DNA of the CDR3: TGTGCCAGCAGCGTAGACAGTAGGGGATATGGCTACACCTTC. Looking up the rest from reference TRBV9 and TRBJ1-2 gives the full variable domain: DSGVTQTPKHLITATGQRVTLRCSPRSGDLSVYWYQQSLDQGLQFLIQYYNGEERAKGNILERFSAQQFPDLHSELNLSSLELGDSALYFCASSVDSRGYGYTFGSGTRLTVV.

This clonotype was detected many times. The CDR3 nucleotides are TGCGCCAGCAGTGAGGGGACTAGCGGGAGGCAAGAGACCCAGTACTTC. Its translation is CASSEGTSGRQETQYF. The chain couples TRBV10-1 to TRBJ2-5, with 15 bases identical to TRBD2. The V gene's germline CDR1 is WNHNN and CDR2 SYGVQD (reference sequence). The junction had 0 bases not matched to a gene; V was cut back by 2 bases and J by 2 bases. This CDR3 contains 16 residues.

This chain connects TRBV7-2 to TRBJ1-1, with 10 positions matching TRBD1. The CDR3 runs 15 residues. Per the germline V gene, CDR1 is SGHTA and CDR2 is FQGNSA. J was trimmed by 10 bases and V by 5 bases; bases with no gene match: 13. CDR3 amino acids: CASSSRDRGAKGAFF. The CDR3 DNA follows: TGTGCCAGCAGCAGCCGGGACAGGGGCGCTAAAGGAGCTTTCTTT.

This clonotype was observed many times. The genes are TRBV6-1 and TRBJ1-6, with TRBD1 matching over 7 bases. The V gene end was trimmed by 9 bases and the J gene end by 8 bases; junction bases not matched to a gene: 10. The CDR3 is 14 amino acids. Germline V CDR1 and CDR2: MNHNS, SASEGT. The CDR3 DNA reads TGTGCCAGTGTGAACCGGGACAGAGATTCACCCCTCCACTTT. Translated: CASVNRDRDSPLHF.

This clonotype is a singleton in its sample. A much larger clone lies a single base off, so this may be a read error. CDR3 nucleotide sequence: TGCGGTGCTACGAGCGGGGGCGGGATGATCCAGTACTTC. Its translation is CGATSGGGMIQYF. The chain employs TRBV20-1 and TRBJ2-5; TRBD2 matches at 8 bases. Germline-derived CDR1 and CDR2 are DFQATT and SNEGSKA (reference sequence). The length of the CDR3 is 13 residues.

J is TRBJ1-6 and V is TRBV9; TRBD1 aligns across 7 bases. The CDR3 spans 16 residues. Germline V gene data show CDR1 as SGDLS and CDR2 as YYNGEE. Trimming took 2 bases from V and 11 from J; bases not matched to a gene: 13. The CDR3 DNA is TGTGCCAGCAGCGTTCCACGGCCCCGACAGGGTCCACCCCTCCACTTT. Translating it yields CASSVPRPRQGPPLHF.

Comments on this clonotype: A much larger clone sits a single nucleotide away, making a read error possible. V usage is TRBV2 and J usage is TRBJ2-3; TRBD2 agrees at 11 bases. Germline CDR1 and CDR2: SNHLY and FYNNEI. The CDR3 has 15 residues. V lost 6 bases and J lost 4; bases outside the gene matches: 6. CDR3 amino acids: CASSLLAGEADTQYF. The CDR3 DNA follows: TGTGCCAGCAGCTTACTAGCGGGAGAAGCAGATACGCAGTATTTT.

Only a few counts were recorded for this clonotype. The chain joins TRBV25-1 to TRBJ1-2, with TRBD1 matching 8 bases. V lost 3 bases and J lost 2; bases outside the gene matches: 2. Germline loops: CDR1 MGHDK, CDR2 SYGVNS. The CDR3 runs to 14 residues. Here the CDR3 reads CASSDWTGNYGYTF. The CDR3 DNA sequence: TGTGCCAGCAGTGACTGGACAGGGAACTATGGCTACACCTTC.

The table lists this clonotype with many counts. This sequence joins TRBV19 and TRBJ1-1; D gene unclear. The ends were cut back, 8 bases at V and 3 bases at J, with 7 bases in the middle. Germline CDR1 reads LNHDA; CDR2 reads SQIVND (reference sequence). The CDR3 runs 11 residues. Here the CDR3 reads CASRRDTEAFF. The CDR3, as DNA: TGTGCCAGTCGCCGGGACACTGAAGCTTTCTTT.

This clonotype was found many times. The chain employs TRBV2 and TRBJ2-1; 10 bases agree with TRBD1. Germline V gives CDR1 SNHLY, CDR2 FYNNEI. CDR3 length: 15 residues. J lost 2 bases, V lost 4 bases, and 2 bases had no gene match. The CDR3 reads CASSGGTGAYNEQFF. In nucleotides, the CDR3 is TGTGCCAGCAGTGGGGGGACAGGGGCCTACAATGAGCAGTTCTTC.

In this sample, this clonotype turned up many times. The DNA of the CDR3 is TGTGCCAGCAGCTTTTCTAGGGGTTCCTATGGCTACACCTTC. Its protein product is CASSFSRGSYGYTF. The chain uses TRBV7-2 and TRBJ1-2, with D perhaps matching TRBD1 (5 bases). The length of the CDR3 is 14 residues. V gave up 3 bases and J gave up 4 bases, with 12 bases separating them. Germline CDR1 is SGHTA and CDR2 is FQGNSA. Looking up the rest from reference TRBV7-2 and TRBJ1-2 gives the full variable domain: GAGVSQSPSNKVTEKGKDVELRCDPISGHTALYWYRQSLGQGLEFLIYFQGNSAPDKSGLPSDRFSAERTGGSVSTLTIQRTQQEDSAVYLCASSFSRGSYGYTFGSGTRLTVV.

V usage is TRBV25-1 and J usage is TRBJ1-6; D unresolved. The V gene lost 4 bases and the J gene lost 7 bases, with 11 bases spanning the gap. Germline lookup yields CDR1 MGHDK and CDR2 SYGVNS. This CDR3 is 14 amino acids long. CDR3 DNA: TGTGCCAGCAGTGGGGCCAGGAGCAATTCACCCCTCCACTTT. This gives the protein CASSGARSNSPLHF.

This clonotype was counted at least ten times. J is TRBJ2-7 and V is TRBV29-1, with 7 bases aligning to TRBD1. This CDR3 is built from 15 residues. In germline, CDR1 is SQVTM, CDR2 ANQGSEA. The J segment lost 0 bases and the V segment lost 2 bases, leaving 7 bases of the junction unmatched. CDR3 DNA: TGCAGCGTTGAATTATTACAGGGGAGCTCCTACGAGCAGTACTTC. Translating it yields CSVELLQGSSYEQYF.